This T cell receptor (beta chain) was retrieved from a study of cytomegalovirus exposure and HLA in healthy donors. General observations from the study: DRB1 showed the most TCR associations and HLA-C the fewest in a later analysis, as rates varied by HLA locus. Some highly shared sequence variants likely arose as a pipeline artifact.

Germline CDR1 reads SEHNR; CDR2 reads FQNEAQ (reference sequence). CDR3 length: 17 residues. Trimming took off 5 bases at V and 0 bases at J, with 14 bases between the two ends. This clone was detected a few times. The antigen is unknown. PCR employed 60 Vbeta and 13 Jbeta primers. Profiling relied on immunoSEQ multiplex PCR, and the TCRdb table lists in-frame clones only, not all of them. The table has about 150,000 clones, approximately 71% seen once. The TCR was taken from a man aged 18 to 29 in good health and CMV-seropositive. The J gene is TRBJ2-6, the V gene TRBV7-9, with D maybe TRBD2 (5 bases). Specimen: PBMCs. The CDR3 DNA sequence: TGTGCCAGCAGCGCTTGGGGAGACTTCTCTGGGGCCAACGTCCTGACTTTC. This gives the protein CASSAWGDFSGANVLTF.